These T cell receptor beta chains were read from a single sample in a study of CD8+CD57+ T cells in acquired aplastic anemia. TCRdb used MiXCR to reprocess the reads, holding one entry per CDR3 protein. This table has fewer than 200,000 distinct CDR3 sequences, around 48% appearing once. Material: sorted CD4+, CD8+, or CD8+CD57+ T cells (not recorded which) from PBMCs. The receptors come from a human donor with aplastic anemia. Each CDR3 is given with its conserved first and last residue. A D gene is named only where the DNA matches it firmly. Clone size, where shown, is once, few, many, or a class for clones that have expanded.

d_gene: TRBD2
j_gene: TRBJ2-7
abundance: many
v_gene: TRBV6-2/TRBV6-3
len: 18
CDR3nt: TGTGCCAGCAGTTACACAACCGGGACTAGCGGGTTAAGGGGTGAGCAGTACTTC
CDR3aa: CASSYTTGTSGLRGEQYF

d_gene: TRBD1
j_gene: TRBJ2-4
abundance: .
v_gene: TRBV11-2
len: 15
CDR3nt: TGTGCCAGCAGCCCGGACAGGCCACTTGGTAACATTCAGTACTTC
CDR3aa: CASSPDRPLGNIQYF

d_gene: TRBD1
j_gene: TRBJ2-1
abundance: .
v_gene: TRBV4-1
len: 13
CDR3nt: TGCGCCAGCAGCCAACAACAGGGGTATGAGCAGTTCTTC
CDR3aa: CASSQQQGYEQFF

d_gene: TRBD2
j_gene: TRBJ2-1
abundance: few
v_gene: TRBV18
len: 14
CDR3nt: TGTGCCAGCTCACCACTAGCGGGGGCGGATGAGCAGTTCTTC
CDR3aa: CASSPLAGADEQFF

d_gene: .
j_gene: TRBJ2-7
abundance: many
v_gene: TRBV29-1
len: 12
CDR3nt: TGCAGCGTAGCAGGGTCCCACTACGAGCAGTACTTC
CDR3aa: CSVAGSHYEQYF

d_gene: .
j_gene: TRBJ2-1
abundance: .
v_gene: TRBV10-1
len: 11
CDR3nt: TGCGCCAGCACCGCTTCCAGTGAGCAGTTCTTC
CDR3aa: CASTASSEQFF

d_gene: .
j_gene: TRBJ2-1
abundance: .
v_gene: TRBV29-1
len: 12
CDR3nt: TGCAGCATTGGGGCAGGGCCAATGGGGCAGTTCTTC
CDR3aa: CSIGAGPMGQFF

d_gene: TRBD1
j_gene: TRBJ2-3
abundance: few
v_gene: TRBV27
len: 16
CDR3nt: TGTGCCAGCAGTATGATGACAGGGGTAAGCACAGATACGCAGTATTTT
CDR3aa: CASSMMTGVSTDTQYF

d_gene: TRBD1
j_gene: TRBJ2-7
abundance: many
v_gene: TRBV5-8
len: 15
CDR3nt: TGTGCCAGCAGTTCGGCAAAACAGGGGGCGCCCGAGCAGTACTTC
CDR3aa: CASSSAKQGAPEQYF

d_gene: .
j_gene: TRBJ1-2
abundance: .
v_gene: TRBV10-3
len: 13
CDR3nt: TGTGCCATCAGTGATGAAGGAAGCTATGGCTACACCTTC
CDR3aa: CAISDEGSYGYTF

d_gene: TRBD1
j_gene: TRBJ1-5
abundance: .
v_gene: TRBV25-1
len: 19
CDR3nt: TGTGCCAGCAGTTTACTAAGCCTGAAGACAGGGAAAATTAGGCAGCCCCAGCATTTT
CDR3aa: CASSLLSLKTGKIRQPQHF

d_gene: .
j_gene: TRBJ1-1
abundance: few
v_gene: TRBV15
len: 15
CDR3nt: TGTGCCACCAGCATTGAAGAAGGGTCGAGGGATGAAGCTTTCTTT
CDR3aa: CATSIEEGSRDEAFF

d_gene: .
j_gene: TRBJ1-6
abundance: .
v_gene: TRBV28
len: 14
CDR3nt: TGTGCCAGCAGTCATGCAGGGGATAATTCACCCCTCCACTTT
CDR3aa: CASSHAGDNSPLHF

d_gene: .
j_gene: TRBJ2-3
abundance: .
v_gene: TRBV7-9
len: 14
CDR3nt: TGTGCCAGCAGCTTACCCTTACCCACAGATACGCAGTATTTT
CDR3aa: CASSLPLPTDTQYF

d_gene: .
j_gene: TRBJ2-1
abundance: .
v_gene: TRBV24-1
len: 12
CDR3nt: TGTGCCACCAGTGACAAGAGGGATGAGCAGTTCTTC
CDR3aa: CATSDKRDEQFF

d_gene: TRBD1
j_gene: TRBJ2-7
abundance: .
v_gene: TRBV5-6
len: 16
CDR3nt: TGTGCCAGCGGCAACCGGGACAGGGACCCTTCCTACGAGCAGTACTTC
CDR3aa: CASGNRDRDPSYEQYF

d_gene: .
j_gene: TRBJ2-3
abundance: .
v_gene: TRBV29-1
len: 13
CDR3nt: TGCAGCGTTGAAGATACGGGGCGCGGGACGCAGTATTTT
CDR3aa: CSVEDTGRGTQYF

d_gene: TRBD2
j_gene: TRBJ2-7
abundance: .
v_gene: TRBV6-2/TRBV6-3
len: 19
CDR3nt: TGTGCCAGCAGTTACCCCGCGACTAGCGGGGCTTACTCCTCCTACGAGCAGTACTTC
CDR3aa: CASSYPATSGAYSSYEQYF

d_gene: .
j_gene: TRBJ1-2
abundance: many
v_gene: TRBV7-2
len: 13
CDR3nt: TGTGCCAGCAGTTCAGACAGACTCTATGGCTACACCTTC
CDR3aa: CASSSDRLYGYTF